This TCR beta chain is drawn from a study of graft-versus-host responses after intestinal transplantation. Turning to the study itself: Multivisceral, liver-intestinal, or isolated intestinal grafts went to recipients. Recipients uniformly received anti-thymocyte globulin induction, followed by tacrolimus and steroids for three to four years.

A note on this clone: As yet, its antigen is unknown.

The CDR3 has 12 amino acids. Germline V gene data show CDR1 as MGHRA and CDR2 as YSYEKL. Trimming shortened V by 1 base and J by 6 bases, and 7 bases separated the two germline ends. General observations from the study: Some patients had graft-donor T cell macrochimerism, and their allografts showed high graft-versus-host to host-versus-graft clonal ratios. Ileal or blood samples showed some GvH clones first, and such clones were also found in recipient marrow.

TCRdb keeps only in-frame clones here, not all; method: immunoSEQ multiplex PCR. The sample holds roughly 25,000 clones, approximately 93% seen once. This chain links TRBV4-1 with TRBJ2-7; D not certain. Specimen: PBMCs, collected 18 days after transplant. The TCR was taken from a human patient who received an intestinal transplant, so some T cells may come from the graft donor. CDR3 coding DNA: TGCGCCAGCAGCCAAGGGTCGGGCGAGCAGTACTTC. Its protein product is CASSQGSGEQYF.